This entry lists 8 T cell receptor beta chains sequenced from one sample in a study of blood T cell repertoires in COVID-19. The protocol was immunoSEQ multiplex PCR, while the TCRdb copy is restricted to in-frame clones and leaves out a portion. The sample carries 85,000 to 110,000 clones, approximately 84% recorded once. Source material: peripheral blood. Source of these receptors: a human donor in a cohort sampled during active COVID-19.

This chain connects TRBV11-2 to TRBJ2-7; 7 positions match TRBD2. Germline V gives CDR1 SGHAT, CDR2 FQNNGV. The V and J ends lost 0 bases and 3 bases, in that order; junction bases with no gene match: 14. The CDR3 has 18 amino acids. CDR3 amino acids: CASSLEATVPGLHYEQYF. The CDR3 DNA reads TGTGCCAGCAGCTTAGAAGCGACCGTCCCGGGACTACACTACGAGCAGTACTTC. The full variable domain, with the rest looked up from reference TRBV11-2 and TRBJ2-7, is EAGVAQSPRYKIIEKRQSVAFWCNPISGHATLYWYQQILGQGPKLLIQFQNNGVVDDSQLPKDRFSAERLKGVDSTLKIQPAKLEDSAVYLCASSLEATVPGLHYEQYFGPGTRLTVT.

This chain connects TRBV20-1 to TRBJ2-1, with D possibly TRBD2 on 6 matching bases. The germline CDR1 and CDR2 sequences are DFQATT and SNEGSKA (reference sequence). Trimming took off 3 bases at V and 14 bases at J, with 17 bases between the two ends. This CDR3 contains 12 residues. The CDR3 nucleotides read TGCAGTGCTAGTCCCCTAGCGCGTTTTAAGTTCTTC. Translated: CSASPLARFKFF.

The CDR3 DNA sequence: TGTGCCAGCTCACCGCCGACTAGCGAAGGCTACAATGAGCAGTTCTTC. It is translated as CASSPPTSEGYNEQFF. The chain employs TRBV18 and TRBJ2-1; TRBD2 matches 8 bases. Per the germline V gene, CDR1 is KGHSH and CDR2 is LQKENI. This CDR3 is 16 amino acids long. V gave up 3 bases and J gave up 3 bases; unmatched junction bases: 7.

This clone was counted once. The CDR3 is CSASREDEQYF. CDR3 sequence (DNA): TGCAGTGCTAGCCGGGAGGACGAGCAGTACTTC. This chain joins TRBV20-1 and TRBJ2-7; the match to TRBD2 covers 7 bases. J was trimmed by 5 bases and V by 3 bases; bases with no gene match: 1. From germline, CDR1 is DFQATT and CDR2 SNEGSKA (reference sequence). The CDR3 is made up of 11 amino acids.

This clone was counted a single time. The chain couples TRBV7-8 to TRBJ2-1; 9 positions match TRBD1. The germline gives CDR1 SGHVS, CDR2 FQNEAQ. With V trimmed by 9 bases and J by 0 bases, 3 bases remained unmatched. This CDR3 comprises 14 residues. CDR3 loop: CASRTGDSYNEQFF. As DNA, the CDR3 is TGTGCCAGTAGGACAGGGGACTCCTACAATGAGCAGTTCTTC.

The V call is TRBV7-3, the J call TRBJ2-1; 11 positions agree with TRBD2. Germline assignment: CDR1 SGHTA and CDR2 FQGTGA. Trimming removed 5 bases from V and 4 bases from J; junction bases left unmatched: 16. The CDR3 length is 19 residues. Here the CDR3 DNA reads TGTGCCAGCAGCCTCTTGCCCCCGGGACTAGCGGTGTTTTACAATGAGCAGTTCTTC. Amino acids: CASSLLPPGLAVFYNEQFF.

CDR3 loop: CASTRTEAFF. In DNA, the CDR3 is TGTGCCAGCACCCGCACTGAAGCTTTCTTT. The chain joins TRBV6-4 to TRBJ1-1; unclear D gene. CDR1 is MRHNA and CDR2 is SNTAGT in the germline V gene. V was pared by 7 bases and J by 4 bases, with 4 bases between. The CDR3 totals 10 residues.

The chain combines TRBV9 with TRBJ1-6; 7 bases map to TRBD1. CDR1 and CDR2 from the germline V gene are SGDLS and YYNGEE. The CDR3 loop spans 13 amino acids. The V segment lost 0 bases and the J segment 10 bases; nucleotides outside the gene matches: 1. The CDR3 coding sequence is TGTGCCAGCAGCGTAGGGGACAGATCACCCCTCCACTTT. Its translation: CASSVGDRSPLHF.